The rows below give T cell receptor beta chains drawn from one sample of a study of early T cells in non-severe SARS-CoV-2 infection. MiXCR, applied by TCRdb to the 5' RACE reads, yields one record per CDR3 protein. This table holds 55,000 to 80,000 distinct CDR3 sequences, about 9.9% found once. The sequenced sample consisted of whole blood. The receptors originated from an adult who was a healthcare worker with PCR-confirmed SARS-CoV-2 infection or an uninfected control (not recorded which). Each CDR3 is given with its conserved first and last residue. Each record gives: D gene, V gene, CDR3 protein. A D gene is named only where the DNA matches it firmly.

.	TRBV12-5	CASGLVPDGTASTDTQYF
.	TRBV13	CASSLEIAGETEAFF
TRBD1	TRBV10-2	CASSPQTGGLGYGYTF
.	TRBV7-9	CACGGPGNQPQHF
TRBD2	TRBV29-1	CSVEDLRLAGERETQYF
TRBD2	TRBV7-9	CASSLARTSGRAQGEQFF
.	TRBV10-1	CANPHLTGRTDTQYF
TRBD2	TRBV6-1	CASNPISGAIYNEQFF
.	TRBV7-9	CASSLSGALATNEKLFF
.	TRBV28	CASSPPRTAPYEQYF
TRBD1	TRBV9	CASSPQGQGNQPQHF
TRBD1	TRBV4-1	CASSHPPGQGPSGANVLTF
TRBD2	TRBV19	CASSIGSGNHYEQYF
.	TRBV12-3/TRBV12-4	CASSFRVNEQFF
.	TRBV7-9	CASSTRTGSTEAFF
.	TRBV7-8	CASSLAKTGATDTQYF
.	TRBV11-2	CASSLYHGTGELFF
.	TRBV29-1	CSVVPGLDEQFF
TRBD2	TRBV20-1	CSARDPGTSGTETQYF
.	TRBV20-1	CSAGLTQGGTEAFF
.	TRBV7-2	CASRSTPGGELFF
.	TRBV12-3/TRBV12-4	CATRQTGVGNTEAFF
.	TRBV5-1	CASSFGSFYEQYF
.	TRBV29-1	CSLAGDNTGELFF
.	TRBV5-6	CASSSTGRDQPQHF
.	TRBV3-1	CASSQGARGVYF
.	TRBV2	CASCVGAEEETQYF
.	TRBV9	CASSVGAQLNEKLFF
TRBD2	TRBV30	CAWSVISGTYTDTQYF
.	TRBV7-2	CASSLIRAGSGNTEAFF
.	TRBV29-1	CSGRGWSGNTIYF
TRBD1	TRBV7-8	CASRPGTGKYEQYF
TRBD2	TRBV3-1	CASSQTSGRTDTGELFF
TRBD1	TRBV5-1	CASSPGQYNSPLHF
.	TRBV3-1	CASSPLSGELFF
.	TRBV2	CASSGGEWGIQYF
.	TRBV7-2	CASSLRGLLRAQYF
.	TRBV11-2	CASSPRAGQETQYF
.	TRBV29-1	CSAHPGTGNTIYF
.	TRBV20-1	CSARDPQRADTQYF
.	TRBV5-1	CASSFDGALHF
.	TRBV29-1	CSVGLRDYEQYF
.	TRBV12-3/TRBV12-4	CASSFGTRNNEQFF
.	TRBV27	CASRPAEDVPQHF
TRBD1	TRBV11-2	CASSAGTGLLGTDTQYF
.	TRBV11-1	CASSLLRVETQYF
.	TRBV7-2	CASSLAGGLAEAFF
.	TRBV3-1	CASSQPQGVAFF
.	TRBV7-9	CASSKEDQPQHF
.	TRBV4-2	CASSPDSGEPGELFF
TRBD1	TRBV25-1	CASRGTVANFGNQPQHF
.	TRBV12-3/TRBV12-4	CASSPLRGGETQYF
.	TRBV11-2	CASSFIRLGNNEQFF
.	TRBV13	CASSLGGGRTEAFF
TRBD2	TRBV2	CASSGGGAVEQFF